Below, one TCR beta chain is given with its context. Its target is not known. V lost 4 bases, J lost 6 bases, and 16 bases lay in between. The CDR3 has 14 amino acids. CDR1 KGHSH and CDR2 LQKENI come from the germline V gene. Treatment denoted: oral pan-JAK inhibitor, 5-10 mg twice daily. In each case, RNA was isolated and then reverse transcribed into cDNA as the sequencing template. Sequencing used immunoSEQ multiplex PCR; TCRdb keeps in-frame clones, though not all of them. This table holds 150,000 to 200,000 clones, over 55% found once. The data derive from a study of CD8+ T cells in alopecia areata. Looking at the study overall: Treated patients took oral tofacitinib at 5 to 10 mg twice daily. Study results and limitations: Scalp and blood samples kept many expanded lesional clones throughout tofacitinib.

Specimen: CD4+ T cells sorted from blood, collected at week 24, from a patient treated with tofacitinib. The receptor's source is a human donor with alopecia areata. The chain combines TRBV18 with TRBJ2-7; D possibly corresponds to TRBD2 (5 bases). The CDR3 DNA follows: TGTGCCAGCTCACGAATGTCGGACTCATCCGAGCAGTACTTC. Its translation is CASSRMSDSSEQYF.